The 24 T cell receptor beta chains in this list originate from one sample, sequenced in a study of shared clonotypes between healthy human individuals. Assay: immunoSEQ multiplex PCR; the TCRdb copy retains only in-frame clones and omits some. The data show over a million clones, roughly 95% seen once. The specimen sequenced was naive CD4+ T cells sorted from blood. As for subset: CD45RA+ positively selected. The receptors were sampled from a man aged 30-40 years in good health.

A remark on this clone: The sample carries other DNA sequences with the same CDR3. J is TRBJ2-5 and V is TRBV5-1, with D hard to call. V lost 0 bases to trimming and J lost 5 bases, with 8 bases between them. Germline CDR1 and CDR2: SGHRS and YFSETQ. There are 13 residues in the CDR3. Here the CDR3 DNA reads TGCGCCAGCAGCTTGGAGGGATGGGAGACCCAGTACTTC. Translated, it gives CASSLEGWETQYF.

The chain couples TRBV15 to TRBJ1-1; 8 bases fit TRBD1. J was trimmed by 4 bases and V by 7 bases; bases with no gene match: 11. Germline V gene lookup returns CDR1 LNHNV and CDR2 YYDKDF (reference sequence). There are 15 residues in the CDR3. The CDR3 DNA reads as TGTGCCACCAAGGGACAGGTCCTTTCAACCACTGAAGCTTTCTTT. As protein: CATKGQVLSTTEAFF.

The CDR3 region is CASTTTGFNEQFF. CDR3 in DNA: TGTGCCAGCACTACGACTGGGTTCAATGAGCAGTTCTTC. The chain is built from TRBV6-1 and TRBJ2-1, with no clear D. Deletions cut 7 bases from V and 6 bases from J, with 13 bases between. Germline V gene lookup returns CDR1 MNHNS and CDR2 SASEGT. The CDR3 is made up of 13 amino acids.

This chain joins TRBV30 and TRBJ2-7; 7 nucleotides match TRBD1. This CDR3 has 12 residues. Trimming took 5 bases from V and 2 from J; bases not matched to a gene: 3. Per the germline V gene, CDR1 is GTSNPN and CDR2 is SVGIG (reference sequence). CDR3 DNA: TGTGCCTGGGACAGGGTGGCCTACGAGCAGTACTTC. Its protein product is CAWDRVAYEQYF.

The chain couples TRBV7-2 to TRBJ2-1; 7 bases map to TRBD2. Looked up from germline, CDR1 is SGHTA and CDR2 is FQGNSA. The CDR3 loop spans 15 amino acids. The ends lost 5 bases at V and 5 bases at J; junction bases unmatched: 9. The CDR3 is CASSPRAGKNNEQFF. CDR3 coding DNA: TGTGCCAGCAGCCCTCGAGCGGGGAAAAACAATGAGCAGTTCTTC.

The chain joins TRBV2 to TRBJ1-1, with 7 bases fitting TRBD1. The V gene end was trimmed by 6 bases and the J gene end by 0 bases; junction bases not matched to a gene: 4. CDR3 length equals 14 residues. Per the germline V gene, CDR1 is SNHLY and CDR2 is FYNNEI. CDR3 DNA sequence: TGTGCCAGCAGACGGGACAGCGTGAACACTGAAGCTTTCTTT. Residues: CASRRDSVNTEAFF.

The CDR3: CASSPLTGRYYEQYF. The CDR3 DNA follows: TGTGCCAGCAGCCCCCTGACAGGGCGCTACTACGAGCAGTACTTC. V gene TRBV7-6 combines with J gene TRBJ2-7, with 7 bases identical to TRBD1. Trimming removed 5 bases from V and 3 bases from J; junction bases left unmatched: 10. Looked up from germline, CDR1 is SGHVS and CDR2 is FNYEAQ. CDR3 length: 15 amino acids.

This chain's CDR3 is CASSSDRGTEAFF. The CDR3 coding sequence is TGTGCCAGCAGTTCCGACAGGGGCACTGAAGCTTTCTTT. This chain joins TRBV6-5 and TRBJ1-1; 8 bases are a match to TRBD1. Germline CDR1 MNHEY, CDR2 SVGAGI. CDR3 length: 13 residues. V lost 4 bases and J lost 4; bases outside the gene matches: 2.

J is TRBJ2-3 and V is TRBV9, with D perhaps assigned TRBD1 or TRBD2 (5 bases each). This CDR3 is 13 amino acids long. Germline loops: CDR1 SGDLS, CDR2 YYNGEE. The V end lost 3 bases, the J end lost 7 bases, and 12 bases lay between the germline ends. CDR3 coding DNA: TGTGCCAGCAGCGGAGGGACCGTAAATACGCAGTATTTT. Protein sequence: CASSGGTVNTQYF.

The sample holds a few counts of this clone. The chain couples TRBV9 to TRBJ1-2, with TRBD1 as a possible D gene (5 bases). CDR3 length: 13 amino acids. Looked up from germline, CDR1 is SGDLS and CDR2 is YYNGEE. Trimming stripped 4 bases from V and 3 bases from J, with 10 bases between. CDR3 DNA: TGTGCCAGCAGCTTACAGGCTCACTATGGCTACACCTTC. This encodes CASSLQAHYGYTF.

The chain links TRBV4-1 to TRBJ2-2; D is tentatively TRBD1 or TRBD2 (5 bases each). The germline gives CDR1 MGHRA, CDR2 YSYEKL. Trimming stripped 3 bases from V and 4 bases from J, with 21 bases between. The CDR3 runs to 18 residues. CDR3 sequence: CASSHYIPGPGATGELFF. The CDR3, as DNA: TGCGCCAGCAGCCACTATATTCCGGGGCCTGGGGCCACCGGGGAGCTGTTTTTT.

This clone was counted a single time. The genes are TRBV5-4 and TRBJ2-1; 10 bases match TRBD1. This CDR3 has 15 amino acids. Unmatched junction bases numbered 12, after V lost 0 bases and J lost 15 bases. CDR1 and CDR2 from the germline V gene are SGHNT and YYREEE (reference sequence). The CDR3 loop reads CASSLAGTGENLGFF. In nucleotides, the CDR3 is TGTGCCAGCAGCTTGGCTGGGACAGGGGAAAATTTGGGGTTCTTC.

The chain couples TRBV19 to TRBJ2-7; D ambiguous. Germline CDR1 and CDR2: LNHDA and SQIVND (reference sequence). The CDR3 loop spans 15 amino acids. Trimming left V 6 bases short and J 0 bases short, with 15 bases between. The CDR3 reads CASRHVALDSYEQYF. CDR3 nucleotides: TGTGCCAGTAGACATGTGGCTTTAGACTCCTACGAGCAGTACTTC.

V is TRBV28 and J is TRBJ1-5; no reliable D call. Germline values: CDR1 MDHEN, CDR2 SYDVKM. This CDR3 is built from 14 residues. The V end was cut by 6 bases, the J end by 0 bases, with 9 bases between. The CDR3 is CASRVGYSNQPQHF. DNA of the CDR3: TGTGCCAGCAGGGTGGGATATAGCAATCAGCCCCAGCATTTT.

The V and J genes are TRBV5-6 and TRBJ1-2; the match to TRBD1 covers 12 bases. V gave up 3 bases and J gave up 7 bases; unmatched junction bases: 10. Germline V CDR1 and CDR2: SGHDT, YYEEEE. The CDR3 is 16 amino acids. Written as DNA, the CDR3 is TGTGCCAGCAGCTACACACCGGGACAGGGGGCGCGTGGCTACACCTTC. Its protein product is CASSYTPGQGARGYTF.

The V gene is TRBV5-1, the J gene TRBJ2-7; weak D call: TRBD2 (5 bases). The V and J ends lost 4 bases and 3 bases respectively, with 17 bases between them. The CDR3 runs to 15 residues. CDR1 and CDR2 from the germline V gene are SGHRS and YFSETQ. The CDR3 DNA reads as TGCGCCAGCAGCCCCGATACGGGGATAATCTACGAGCAGTACTTC. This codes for CASSPDTGIIYEQYF.

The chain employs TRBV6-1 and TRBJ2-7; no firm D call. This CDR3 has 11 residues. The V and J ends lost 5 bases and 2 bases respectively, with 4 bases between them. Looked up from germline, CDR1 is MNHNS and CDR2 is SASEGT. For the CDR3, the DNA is TGTGCCAGCAGTCACACCTACGAGCAGTACTTC. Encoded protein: CASSHTYEQYF.

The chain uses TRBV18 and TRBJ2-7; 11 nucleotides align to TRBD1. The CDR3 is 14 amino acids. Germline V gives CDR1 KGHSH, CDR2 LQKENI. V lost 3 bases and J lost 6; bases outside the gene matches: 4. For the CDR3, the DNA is TGTGCCAGCTCACCTCTTGGGACAGGGGGCGAGCAGTACTTC. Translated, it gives CASSPLGTGGEQYF. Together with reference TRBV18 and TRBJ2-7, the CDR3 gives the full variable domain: NAGVMQNPRHLVRRRGQEARLRCSPMKGHSHVYWYRQLPEEGLKFMVYLQKENIIDESGMPKERFSAEFPKEGPSILRIQQVVRGDSAAYFCASSPLGTGGEQYFGPGTRLTVT.

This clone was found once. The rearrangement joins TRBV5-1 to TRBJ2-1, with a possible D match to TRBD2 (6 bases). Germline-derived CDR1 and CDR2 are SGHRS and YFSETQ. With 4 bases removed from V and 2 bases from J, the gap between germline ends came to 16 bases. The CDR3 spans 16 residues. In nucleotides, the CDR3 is TGCGCCAGCAGCGACGGGAGACATGGGCCCTACAATGAGCAGTTCTTC. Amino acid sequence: CASSDGRHGPYNEQFF.

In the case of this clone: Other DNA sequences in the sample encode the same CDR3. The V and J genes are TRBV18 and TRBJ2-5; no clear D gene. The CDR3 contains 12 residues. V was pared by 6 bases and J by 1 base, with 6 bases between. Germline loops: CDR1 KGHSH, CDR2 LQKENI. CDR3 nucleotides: TGTGCCAGCTCTCCAACCCAAGAGACCCAGTACTTC. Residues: CASSPTQETQYF.

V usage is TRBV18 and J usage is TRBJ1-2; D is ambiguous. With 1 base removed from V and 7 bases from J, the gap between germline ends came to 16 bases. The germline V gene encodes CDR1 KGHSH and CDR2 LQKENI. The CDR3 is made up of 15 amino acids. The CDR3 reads CASSPRGSGITGYTF. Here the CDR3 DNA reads TGTGCCAGCTCACCACGAGGTTCTGGGATAACTGGCTACACCTTC.

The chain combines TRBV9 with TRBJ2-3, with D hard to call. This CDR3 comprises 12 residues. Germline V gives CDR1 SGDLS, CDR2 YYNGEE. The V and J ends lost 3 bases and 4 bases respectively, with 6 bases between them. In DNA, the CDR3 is TGTGCCAGCAGCGAGGTGGCAGATACGCAGTATTTT. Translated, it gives CASSEVADTQYF.

The CDR3 loop is CASSLRVTDPGELFF. CDR3 nucleotide sequence: TGTGCCAGCAGCTTGCGGGTTACAGACCCCGGGGAGCTGTTTTTT. The chain couples TRBV5-4 to TRBJ2-2; D is ambiguous. Looked up from germline, CDR1 is SGHNT and CDR2 is YYREEE (reference sequence). V was pared by 1 base and J by 6 bases, with 13 bases between. This CDR3 has 15 amino acids.

Here the CDR3 reads CSLGEQFF. The CDR3 bases are TGCAGTCTAGGGGAGCAGTTCTTC. The chain joins TRBV20-1 to TRBJ2-1; D gene uncertain. The CDR3 is 8 amino acids. Trimming cost V 8 bases and J 10 bases, with 6 bases left between them. Germline CDR1 and CDR2: DFQATT and SNEGSKA (reference sequence).